These T cell receptor beta chains were read from a single sample in a study of radiotherapy plus CTLA-4 blockade in lung cancer. The assay was immunoSEQ multiplex PCR, and TCRdb's table has in-frame clones only and misses some. Seen here are about 91,000 clones, approximately 75% observed once, and the top ten hold more than 12%. Sequences were derived from peripheral blood, sampled from a patient treated with radiotherapy plus ipilimumab. The receptors stem from a human donor with non-small cell lung cancer that progressed on radiotherapy plus ipilimumab. Each CDR3 is given with its conserved first and last residue. A D gene is named only where the DNA matches it firmly. Not all rows give a size; the values are once, few, many and, for expanded clones, a class.

clone_size d_call j_call v_call cdr3_aa cdr3_nt
NA NA TRBJ2-7 TRBV18 CASSPLGGELYEQYF TGTGCCAGCTCACCCCTCGGCGGGGAGCTCTACGAGCAGTACTTC
NA NA TRBJ1-1 TRBV10-3 CAIKGVGGTEAFF TGTGCCATCAAAGGGGTTGGGGGCACTGAAGCTTTCTTT
NA TRBD1 TRBJ2-4 TRBV19 CASSISGTGKNIQYF TGTGCCAGTAGTATCTCCGGGACAGGGAAAAACATTCAGTACTTC
NA NA TRBJ1-5 TRBV15 CATRRDNNQPQHF TGTGCCACCAGACGGGACAACAATCAGCCCCAGCATTTT
few TRBD1 TRBJ2-7 TRBV5-3 CARSTIGGQSYEQYF TGTGCCAGAAGCACCATAGGGGGACAGAGCTACGAGCAGTACTTC
few TRBD2 TRBJ2-1 TRBV29-1 CSGRGTSGANEQFF TGCAGCGGCCGAGGTACTAGCGGGGCCAATGAGCAGTTCTTC
NA NA TRBJ1-2 TRBV7-9 CASSLTQVAGYTF TGTGCCAGCAGCTTAACCCAGGTGGCTGGCTACACCTTC
NA NA TRBJ2-1 TRBV11-2 CASSFPGGNEQFF TGTGCCAGCAGCTTTCCAGGGGGGAATGAGCAGTTCTTC
NA NA TRBJ2-1 TRBV9 CASSKGNYPYNEQFF TGTGCCAGCAGTAAAGGAAACTATCCGTACAATGAGCAGTTCTTC
NA NA TRBJ2-5 TRBV5-4 CASSTRETQYF TGTGCCAGCAGTACCCGGGAGACCCAGTACTTC
NA NA TRBJ2-7 TRBV6-4 CASSDSYVAFQPYEQYF TGTGCCAGCAGTGACTCGTATGTCGCCTTTCAACCCTACGAGCAGTACTTC
NA TRBD1 TRBJ2-7 TRBV29-1 CSVVGRDRDSSYEQYF TGCAGCGTTGTTGGTCGAGACAGGGATTCTTCCTACGAGCAGTACTTC
NA NA TRBJ1-1 TRBV4-1 CASSQVGPTEAFF TGCGCCAGCAGCCAAGTCGGGCCCACTGAAGCTTTCTTT
NA NA TRBJ2-7 TRBV5-1 CASSLDGVGPYEQYF TGCGCCAGCAGCCTGGACGGGGTTGGTCCCTACGAGCAGTACTTC
NA TRBD1 TRBJ2-5 TRBV4-2 CASSQGDRGQETQYF TGTGCCAGCAGCCAGGGGGACAGGGGCCAAGAGACCCAGTACTTC
NA NA TRBJ1-1 TRBV6-1 CASSESDTEAFF TGTGCCAGCAGTGAATCGGACACTGAAGCTTTCTTT
many TRBD2 TRBJ2-5 TRBV2 CASIGLAGETQYF TGTGCCAGCATCGGGCTAGCGGGAGAGACCCAGTACTTC
NA NA TRBJ2-3 TRBV18 CASSPGAQTDTQYF TGTGCCAGCTCACCAGGGGCGCAGACAGATACGCAGTATTTT
NA TRBD2 TRBJ2-3 TRBV10-3 CAIGGGDRADTQYF TGTGCCATCGGGGGAGGGGATAGGGCAGATACGCAGTATTTT
NA NA TRBJ2-7 TRBV9 CASSVGQGISYEQYF TGTGCCAGCAGCGTAGGGCAGGGCATCTCCTACGAGCAGTACTTC
once NA TRBJ2-1 TRBV7-3 CASSLGPPSSYNEQFF TGTGCCAGCAGCTTAGGGCCTCCGAGCTCCTACAATGAGCAGTTCTTC
few NA TRBJ2-5 TRBV7-9 CASSLGVTNLPKETQYF TGTGCCAGCAGCTTAGGTGTCACCAACCTTCCTAAGGAGACCCAGTACTTC
NA TRBD1 TRBJ2-5 TRBV18 CASSKDRGRETQYF TGTGCCAGCTCAAAGGACAGGGGGCGAGAGACCCAGTACTTC
NA NA TRBJ2-1 TRBV6-6 CASSPSIAEQFF TGTGCCAGCAGCCCCTCGATCGCTGAGCAGTTCTTC
NA TRBD1 TRBJ2-5 TRBV5-4 CASSVDRGRMETQYF TGTGCCAGCAGCGTGGACAGGGGGCGCATGGAGACCCAGTACTTC
NA TRBD2 TRBJ2-3 TRBV11-2 CASSRTSGRVDTQYF TGTGCCAGCAGCCGGACTAGCGGGAGGGTAGATACGCAGTATTTT
NA NA TRBJ2-7 TRBV6-5 CASSYAYRSSYEQYF TGTGCCAGCAGTTACGCCTACAGGAGCTCCTACGAGCAGTACTTC
NA NA TRBJ2-3 TRBV2 CASEGISTDTQYF TGTGCCAGCGAGGGAATTAGCACAGATACGCAGTATTTT
once TRBD1 TRBJ1-5 TRBV2 CASSGAGGADQPQHF TGTGCCAGCAGTGGGGCAGGGGGCGCGGATCAGCCCCAGCATTTT
NA TRBD2 TRBJ2-4 TRBV7-8 CASSLATSMAKNIQYF TGTGCCAGCAGCTTAGCGACTAGCATGGCCAAAAACATTCAGTACTTC
few NA TRBJ2-3 TRBV6-5 CASSVNPADTQYF TGTGCCAGCAGTGTGAACCCGGCGGATACGCAGTATTTT
NA NA TRBJ1-1 TRBV28 CASSGGSALSTEAFF TGTGCCAGCAGTGGGGGCAGCGCCCTTAGCACTGAAGCTTTCTTT
few NA TRBJ1-6 TRBV6-5 CASSEDGKNSPLHF TGTGCCAGCAGTGAGGACGGGAAGAATTCACCCCTCCACTTT
NA NA TRBJ2-1 TRBV5-1 CASSVGNSRVDEQFF TGCGCCAGCAGCGTGGGGAACTCGAGGGTCGATGAGCAGTTCTTC
NA NA TRBJ1-3 TRBV11-2 CASSLATGTGNTIYF TGTGCCAGCAGCTTAGCTACAGGGACTGGAAACACCATATATTTT
NA NA TRBJ1-2 TRBV19 CASSIDPGAVSGYTF TGTGCCAGTAGTATAGATCCGGGGGCAGTAAGCGGCTACACCTTC
NA NA TRBJ1-2 TRBV5-1 CASSLGREGFYGYTF TGCGCCAGCAGCTTGGGGCGAGAGGGGTTCTATGGCTACACCTTC
NA NA TRBJ1-3 TRBV5-8 CASSLNLISGNTIYF TGTGCCAGCAGCTTGAATCTTATCTCTGGAAACACCATATATTTT
NA NA TRBJ1-5 TRBV4-2 CASSQEGRGNQPQHF TGTGCCAGCAGCCAAGAGGGTCGGGGGAATCAGCCCCAGCATTTT
few NA TRBJ1-1 TRBV28 CATGTTEAFF TGTGCCACCGGGACCACTGAAGCTTTCTTT
NA TRBD1 TRBJ1-5 TRBV4-3 CASSIDRGSNQPQHF TGCGCCAGCAGCATTGACAGGGGCAGCAATCAGCCCCAGCATTTT
NA NA TRBJ2-3 TRBV19 CASSRTGSPPDTQYF TGTGCCAGTAGTAGGACCGGATCCCCACCAGATACGCAGTATTTT
NA NA TRBJ1-4 TRBV29-1 CSVQRGNEKLFF TGCAGCGTCCAGAGGGGAAATGAAAAACTGTTTTTT
few NA TRBJ2-1 TRBV4-1 CASSRDSYNEQFF TGCGCCAGCAGCCGGGATAGTTACAATGAGCAGTTCTTC
NA NA TRBJ2-2 TRBV19 CASSIVGRNTGELFF TGTGCCAGTAGTATAGTAGGGAGGAACACCGGGGAGCTGTTTTTT
few NA TRBJ2-7 TRBV6-1 CASNEEDRYEQYF TGTGCCAGCAACGAAGAGGACCGTTACGAGCAGTACTTC
NA NA TRBJ2-7 TRBV6-6 CASSLGAEQYF TGTGCCAGCAGTTTAGGGGCCGAGCAGTACTTC
NA TRBD1 TRBJ1-2 TRBV4-1 CASSQETRGPYGYTF TGCGCCAGCAGCCAAGAGACCAGGGGGCCGTATGGCTACACCTTC
NA NA TRBJ1-1 TRBV9 CASSSLGTSTEAFF TGTGCCAGCAGCTCCTTAGGGACAAGCACTGAAGCTTTCTTT
NA NA TRBJ1-2 TRBV5-1 CASSLEGYGYTF TGCGCCAGCAGCTTGGAAGGGTATGGCTACACCTTC
few NA TRBJ1-5 TRBV4-1 CASSQEGGGRGNQPQHF TGCGCCAGCAGCCAAGAGGGTGGTGGCAGGGGCAATCAGCCCCAGCATTTT
NA NA TRBJ1-5 TRBV2 CASRPSNQPQHF TGTGCCAGCCGCCCGAGCAATCAGCCCCAGCATTTT
NA TRBD1 TRBJ2-5 TRBV14 CASSQGQQETQYF TGTGCCAGCAGCCAGGGACAGCAAGAGACCCAGTACTTC
NA NA TRBJ2-2 TRBV5-1 CASWKGRANTGELFF TGCGCCAGCTGGAAAGGCAGGGCGAACACCGGGGAGCTGTTTTTT